The entry below describes one T cell receptor (beta chain). This CDR3 has 13 residues. CDR1 and CDR2 from the germline V gene are GTSNPN and SVGIG (reference sequence). V trimming: 0 bases; J trimming: 2 bases; junction bases outside the gene matches: 0. The entry originates in a study of cytomegalovirus exposure and HLA in healthy donors. Sequencing used immunoSEQ multiplex PCR; TCRdb keeps in-frame clones, though not all of them. The repertoire has 150,000 to 250,000 clones, 81% of them found once; the top ten carry about 1.2%. The chain links TRBV30 to TRBJ2-7, with 8 bases lining up with TRBD1. The sequence derives from a woman aged 25 to 39 in good health and CMV-seronegative. Sequenced input: PBMCs. This CDR3 is CAWSVQGAYEQYF. The DNA for the CDR3 is TGTGCCTGGAGTGTACAGGGGGCCTACGAGCAGTACTTC.